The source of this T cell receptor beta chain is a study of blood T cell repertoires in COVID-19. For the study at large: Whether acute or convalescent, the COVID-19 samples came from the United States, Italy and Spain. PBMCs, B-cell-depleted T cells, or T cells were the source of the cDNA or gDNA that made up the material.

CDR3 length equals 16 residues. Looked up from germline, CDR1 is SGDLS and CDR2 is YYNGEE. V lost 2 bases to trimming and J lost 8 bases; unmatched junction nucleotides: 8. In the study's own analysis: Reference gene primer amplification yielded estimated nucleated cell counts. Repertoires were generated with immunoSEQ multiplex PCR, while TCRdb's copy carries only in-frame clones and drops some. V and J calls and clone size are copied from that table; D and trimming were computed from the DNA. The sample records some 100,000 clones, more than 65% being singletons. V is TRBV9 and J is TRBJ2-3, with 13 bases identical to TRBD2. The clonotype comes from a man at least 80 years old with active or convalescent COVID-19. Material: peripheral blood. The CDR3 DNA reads TGTGCCAGCAGCGTGGGGACTAGCGGGGTTGAGGGTACGCAGTATTTT. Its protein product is CASSVGTSGVEGTQYF. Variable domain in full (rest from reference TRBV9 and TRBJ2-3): DSGVTQTPKHLITATGQRVTLRCSPRSGDLSVYWYQQSLDQGLQFLIQYYNGEERAKGNILERFSAQQFPDLHSELNLSSLELGDSALYFCASSVGTSGVEGTQYFGPGTRLTVL.